The 11 T cell receptor beta chains listed next were all sequenced from one sample in a study of patients and donors after allogeneic stem cell transplantation (dated by TCRdb to the early 2020s). Preparation of the library involved RT-PCR. Sequencing instrument: NextSeq 550. TCRdb trimmed public reads at Q25 via fastp, called clones via MiXCR and kept in-frame beta chains. Each record represents a unique CDR3 protein, reported with the most common genes and DNA among its rows. The table for this sample lists about 960,000 distinct CDR3 sequences; 18% of them were counted only once. 5.5% to 6.5% of the sample rests with the top ten. The sample taken for sequencing was blood, either unsorted or a sorted T cell fraction (not recorded which). The receptors derive from a human donor who was either an allogeneic HSCT recipient or a stem cell or donor lymphocyte infusion donor (not recorded which). It is not recorded whose cells these are; they may come from a transplant donor.

The chain uses TRBV7-3 and TRBJ2-2; 10 nucleotides align to TRBD1. The germline gives CDR1 SGHTA, CDR2 FQGTGA. Trimming at V came to 4 bases and at J to 5 bases, leaving 7 bases not matched to a gene. This CDR3 spans 16 amino acids. The CDR3 DNA reads as TGTGCCAGCAGCTCTTCCGGGACAGGGGTTACCGGGGAGCTGTTTTTT. Protein product: CASSSSGTGVTGELFF. The full variable domain, rest sourced from reference TRBV7-3 and TRBJ2-2, is GAGVSQTPSNKVTEKGKYVELRCDPISGHTALYWYRQSLGQGPEFLIYFQGTGAADDSGLPNDRFFAVRPEGSVSTLKIQRTERGDSAVYLCASSSSGTGVTGELFFGEGSRLTVL.

This clonotype was counted a few times. This chain joins TRBV12-3 or TRBV12-4 and TRBJ2-2; the D gene is possibly TRBD1 (5 bases). V shed 3 bases and J shed 0 bases, with 11 bases lying between them. The CDR3 runs 16 residues. CDR3 loop: CASSFYGASNTGELFF. The DNA for the CDR3 is TGTGCCAGCAGTTTTTATGGGGCATCGAACACCGGGGAGCTGTTTTTT.

The chain links TRBV12-3 or TRBV12-4 to TRBJ2-7; D may be TRBD2 (5 bases). V lost 0 bases, J lost 6 bases, and 9 bases lay in between. This CDR3 spans 13 amino acids. The CDR3 bases are TGTGCCAGCAGTTTAGCGCGAGGGTTCGAGCAGTACTTC. Translation gives CASSLARGFEQYF.

This clonotype was found a few times. The chain combines TRBV7-9 with TRBJ2-1, with D perhaps matching TRBD1 (6 bases). The V gene's germline CDR1 is SEHNR and CDR2 FQNEAQ (reference sequence). V was cut by 1 base and J by 1 base, with 11 bases left in between. This CDR3 has 16 residues. The chain's CDR3 is CASSLESQGSYNEQFF. DNA for the CDR3: TGTGCCAGCAGCTTAGAGTCGCAGGGGTCCTACAATGAGCAGTTCTTC.

This clonotype was recorded many times. The chain combines TRBV27 with TRBJ1-5; no clear D gene. This CDR3 has 13 amino acids. CDR1 and CDR2 from the germline V gene are MNHEY and SMNVEV (reference sequence). Trimming left V 5 bases short and J 1 base short, with 6 bases between. CDR3 protein: CASSEASNQPQHF. DNA for the CDR3: TGTGCCAGCAGTGAGGCGAGCAATCAGCCCCAGCATTTT.

This clonotype was counted between two and nine times. The chain couples TRBV29-1 to TRBJ1-1; D is uncertain. The ends were cut back, 2 bases at V and 0 bases at J, with 10 bases in the middle. Germline V gene data show CDR1 as SQVTM and CDR2 as ANQGSEA. There are 14 residues in the CDR3. The CDR3 DNA follows: TGCAGCGTTGAAAGCGGTCAGATGAACACTGAAGCTTTCTTT. Its translation: CSVESGQMNTEAFF.

The CDR3 here is CAAEQSRGGDTEAFF. The CDR3 bases are TGTGCCGCAGAACAGAGCAGGGGAGGAGACACTGAAGCTTTCTTT. This chain connects TRBV5-6 to TRBJ1-1; maybe TRBD1 (6 bases). The germline V and J ends were trimmed by 10 bases and 3 bases, with 22 bases remaining between them. This CDR3 spans 15 amino acids. Germline CDR1 reads SGHDT; CDR2 reads YYEEEE. The variable domain in full, with the rest retrieved from reference TRBV5-6 and TRBJ1-1, is DAGVTQSPTHLIKTRGQQVTLRCSPKSGHDTVSWYQQALGQGPQFIFQYYEEEERQRGNFPDRFSGHQFPNYSSELNVNALLLGDSALYLCAAEQSRGGDTEAFFGQGTRLTVV.

This clonotype was picked up a small number of times. The chain carries TRBV25-1 and TRBJ2-1; TRBD2 agrees at 7 bases. CDR1 MGHDK and CDR2 SYGVNS come from the germline V gene. This CDR3 has 13 amino acids. V dropped 7 bases and J dropped 12; count of bases not matched to a gene: 12. The CDR3 is CASTSAGLQLQFF. CDR3 nucleotides: TGTGCCAGCACTTCCGCGGGACTACAGTTGCAGTTCTTC.

The genes are TRBV12-3 or TRBV12-4 and TRBJ2-2, with 12 bases matching TRBD1. The junction had 8 bases not matched to a gene; V was cut back by 2 bases and J by 4 bases. There are 18 residues in the CDR3. The CDR3 bases are TGTGCCAGCAGTTTATTGGGACAGGGGGCGCCGGGCACCGGGGAGCTGTTTTTT. Protein: CASSLLGQGAPGTGELFF.

V is TRBV5-1 and J is TRBJ2-1; TRBD2 aligns across 14 bases. The ends lost 3 bases at V and 10 bases at J; junction bases unmatched: 12. The CDR3 covers 17 residues. Germline-derived CDR1 and CDR2 are SGHRS and YFSETQ. CDR3 loop: CASSYSPTSGGAIEQFF. For the CDR3, the DNA is TGCGCCAGCAGCTACTCCCCGACTAGCGGGGGGGCCATCGAGCAGTTCTTC. Looking up the rest from reference TRBV5-1 and TRBJ2-1 gives the full variable domain: KAGVTQTPRYLIKTRGQQVTLSCSPISGHRSVSWYQQTPGQGLQFLFEYFSETQRNKGNFPGRFSGRQFSNSRSEMNVSTLELGDSALYLCASSYSPTSGGAIEQFFGPGTRLTVL.

This clonotype was recorded a few times. The chain is built from TRBV12-3 or TRBV12-4 and TRBJ1-4, with 10 bases lining up with TRBD1. The CDR3 is 12 amino acids. With V trimmed by 6 bases and J by 13 bases, 5 bases remained unmatched. The CDR3 reads CASSLGQGVLFF. As DNA, the CDR3 is TGTGCCAGCAGCCTCGGACAGGGGGTACTGTTTTTT.